This T cell receptor beta chain comes out of a study of regulatory T cells in long-lasting Graves disease. Investigators prepared the TCR beta libraries by applying iRepertoire HTBI primers and Arm-PCR of CDR3 regions. Each CDR3 protein gets one entry after TCRdb re-called the multiplex PCR reads with MiXCR. The sample holds hundreds of thousands of distinct CDR3 sequences; roughly 15% are singletons and the top ten take around a tenth. Indicated time point: newly diagnosed GD, antithyroid drugs for less than 3 months. The TCR library was made from RNA extracted from PBMCs. The CDR3 runs 16 residues. CDR1 and CDR2 from the germline V gene are SNHLY and FYNNEI. The ends lost 7 bases at V and 7 bases at J; junction bases unmatched: 16. Findings and limits, study-wide: Preferential use of TRBV28, TRBJ1-2 and TRBJ2-5 was seen in persistent disease.

Note on this clonotype: Its antigen is unknown.

The sample also formed part of further work on T cells in Graves' hyperthyroidism and ophthalmopathy. According to that study: An initial round of RT-PCR targeting the TCR CDR3 relied on the HTBI primer set.

The gene calls are TRBV2 and TRBJ2-1; 7 bases are shared with TRBD2. The sequence derives from a woman aged 25-40 years with Graves disease. Sequences were derived from peripheral blood mononuclear cells (PBMCs), sampled at new diagnosis, from a patient treated with antithyroid drugs. The CDR3: CASTDFIGREKNEQFF. The DNA for the CDR3 is TGTGCCAGCACCGATTTCATAGGGAGGGAGAAGAATGAGCAGTTCTTC.